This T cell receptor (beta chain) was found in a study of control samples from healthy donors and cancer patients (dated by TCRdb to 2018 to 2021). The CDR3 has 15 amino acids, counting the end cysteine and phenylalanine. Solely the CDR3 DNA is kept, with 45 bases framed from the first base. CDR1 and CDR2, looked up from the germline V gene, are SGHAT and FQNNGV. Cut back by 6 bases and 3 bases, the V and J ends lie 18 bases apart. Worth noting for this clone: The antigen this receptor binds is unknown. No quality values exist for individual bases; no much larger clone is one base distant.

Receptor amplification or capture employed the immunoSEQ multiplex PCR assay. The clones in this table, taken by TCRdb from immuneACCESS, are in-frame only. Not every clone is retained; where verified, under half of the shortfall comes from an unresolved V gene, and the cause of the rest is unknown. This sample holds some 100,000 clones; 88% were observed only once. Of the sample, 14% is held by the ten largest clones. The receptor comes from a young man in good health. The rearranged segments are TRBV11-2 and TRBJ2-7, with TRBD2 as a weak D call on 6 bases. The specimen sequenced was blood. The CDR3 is CASRSVQGLDYEQYF. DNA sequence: TGTGCCAGCAGATCCGTGCAGGGACTTGACTACGAGCAGTACTTC.